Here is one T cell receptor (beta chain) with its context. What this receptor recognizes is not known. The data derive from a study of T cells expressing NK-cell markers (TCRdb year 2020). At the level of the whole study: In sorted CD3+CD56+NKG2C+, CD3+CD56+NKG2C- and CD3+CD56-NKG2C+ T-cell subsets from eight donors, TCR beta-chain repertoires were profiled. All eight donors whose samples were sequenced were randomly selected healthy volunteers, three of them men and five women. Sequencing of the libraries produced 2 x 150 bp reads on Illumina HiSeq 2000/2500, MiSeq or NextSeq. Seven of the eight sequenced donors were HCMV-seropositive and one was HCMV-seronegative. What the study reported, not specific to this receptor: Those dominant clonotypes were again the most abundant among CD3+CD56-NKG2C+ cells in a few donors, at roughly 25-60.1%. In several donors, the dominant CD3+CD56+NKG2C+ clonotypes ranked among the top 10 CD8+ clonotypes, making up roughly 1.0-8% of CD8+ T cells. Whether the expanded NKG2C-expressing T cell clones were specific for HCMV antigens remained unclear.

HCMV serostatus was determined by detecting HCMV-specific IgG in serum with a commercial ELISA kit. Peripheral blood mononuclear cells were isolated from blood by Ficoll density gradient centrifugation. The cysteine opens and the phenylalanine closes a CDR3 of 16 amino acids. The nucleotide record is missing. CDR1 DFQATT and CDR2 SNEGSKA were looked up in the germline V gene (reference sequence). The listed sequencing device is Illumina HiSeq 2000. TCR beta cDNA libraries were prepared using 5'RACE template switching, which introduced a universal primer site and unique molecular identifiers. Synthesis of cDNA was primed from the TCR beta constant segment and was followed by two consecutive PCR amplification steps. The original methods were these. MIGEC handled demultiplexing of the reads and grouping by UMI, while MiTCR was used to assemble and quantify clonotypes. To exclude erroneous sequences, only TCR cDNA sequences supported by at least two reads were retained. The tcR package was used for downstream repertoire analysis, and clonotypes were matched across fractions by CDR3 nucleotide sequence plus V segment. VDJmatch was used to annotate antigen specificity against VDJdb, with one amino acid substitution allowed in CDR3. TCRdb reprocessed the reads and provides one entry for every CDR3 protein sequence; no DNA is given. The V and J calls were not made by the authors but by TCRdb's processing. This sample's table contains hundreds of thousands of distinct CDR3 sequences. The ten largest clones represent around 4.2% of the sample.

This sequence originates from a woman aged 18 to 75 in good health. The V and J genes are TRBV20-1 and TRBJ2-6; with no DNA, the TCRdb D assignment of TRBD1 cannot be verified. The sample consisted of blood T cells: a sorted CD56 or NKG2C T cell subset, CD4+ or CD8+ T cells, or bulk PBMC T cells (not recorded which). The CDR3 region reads CSASQGASSGANVLTF.